Included here is one TCR beta chain sequence, with context. Antigen: not known. This record comes from a study of cytomegalovirus exposure and HLA in healthy donors. On the study more broadly: Of 398 genotyped donors, roughly 80% clustered with self-reported Caucasian donors. Study-wide results and limits: Sequence variants that were highly shared formed a cluster that was likely a sequencing artifact.

Germline V gene lookup returns CDR1 PRHDT and CDR2 FYEKMQ (reference sequence). Trimming took off 5 bases at V and 0 bases at J, with 8 bases between the two ends. The CDR3 sequence is 13 residues long. Vbeta (60) and Jbeta (13) primers were used in the PCR. Per the study methods: It was a later analysis that counted tens of millions of unique TCR beta chains, of which around 11 million were shared. The repertoire was sequenced with immunoSEQ multiplex PCR; TCRdb's copy has only in-frame clones and lacks some. V and J calls and clone size are given by that table; D and trimming were obtained from the DNA. The sample carries hundreds of thousands of clones, around four fifths recorded once.

J is TRBJ2-7 and V is TRBV13; D is undetermined. The TCR originated in a woman aged 40 to 50 in good health and CMV-seronegative. The material sequenced was PBMCs. The CDR3 region has the DNA TGTGCCAGCAGCCCTACGTACTCCTACGAGCAGTACTTC. This encodes CASSPTYSYEQYF.